This TCR beta chain comes out of a study of cytomegalovirus exposure and HLA in healthy donors. Overall study findings and caveats: Rarity held for most TCR sequences, but there were some public TCRs that occurred in many donors.

PCR amplification relied on 60 Vbeta primers (plus 13 Jbeta primers). Sequenced by immunoSEQ multiplex PCR; TCRdb stores in-frame clones only, minus some. The listing contains about 67,000 clones. Regarding this clone: Its antigen is undetermined.

The CDR3 has 15 residues. Germline V gene data show CDR1 as MNHEY and CDR2 as SVGAGI. V lost 5 bases, J lost 2 bases, and 16 bases lay in between. V is TRBV6-5 and J is TRBJ2-7, with D possibly TRBD2 on 7 matching bases. This TCR derives from a man younger than 45 in good health and CMV-seropositive. Sequenced: PBMCs. CDR3 loop: CASSPLRGGPYEQYF. The CDR3 region has the DNA TGTGCCAGCAGTCCCCTAAGGGGGGGCCCCTACGAGCAGTACTTC.